The 5 T cell receptor beta chains listed next were all sequenced from one sample in a study of T cells in Graves' hyperthyroidism and ophthalmopathy. RNA transcripts provided the source from which TCR beta CDR3 regions were amplified. First-round RT-PCR targeting the TCR CDR3 was performed with the HTBI primer set. TCRdb re-called the multiplex PCR reads with MiXCR, one entry per CDR3 protein. This table has a few hundred thousand distinct CDR3 sequences, 15% to 20% appearing once. The specimen sequenced was blood. These receptors were obtained from a woman between 40 and 50 years old with Graves' ophthalmopathy.

This clonotype was picked up many times. The chain is built from TRBV11-3 and TRBJ2-1; D uncertain. CDR1 is SGHNT and CDR2 is YENEEA in the germline V gene. The germline V and J ends were trimmed by 1 base and 4 bases, with 14 bases remaining between them. The CDR3 is made up of 16 amino acids. As DNA, the CDR3 is TGTGCCAGCAGCTTAGTCGACCGACACGGATACAATGAGCAGTTCTTC. This gives the protein CASSLVDRHGYNEQFF. Supplemented by reference TRBV11-3 and TRBJ2-1, the full variable domain reads EAGVVQSPRYKIIEKKQPVAFWCNPISGHNTLYWYLQNLGQGPELLIRYENEEAVDDSQLPKDRFSAERLKGVDSTLKIQPAELGDSAVYLCASSLVDRHGYNEQFFGPGTRLTVL.

This clonotype was counted ten times or more. The chain carries TRBV28 and TRBJ2-4; D might be TRBD1 (6 bases). The CDR3 extends over 15 amino acids. CDR1 and CDR2 from the germline V gene are MDHEN and SYDVKM. Trimming cost V 5 bases and J 7 bases, with 18 bases left between them. The CDR3 DNA reads TGTGCCAGCAGTCTCGACAGGCCACCCGGGAACATTCAGTACTTC. This encodes CASSLDRPPGNIQYF.

This clonotype was counted many times. This sequence joins TRBV9 and TRBJ2-5; either TRBD1 or TRBD2 may fit D (5 bases each). CDR3 length: 15 residues. CDR1 SGDLS and CDR2 YYNGEE come from the germline V gene. V lost 0 bases to trimming and J lost 5 bases, with 14 bases between them. CDR3 amino acids: CASSVGDLGRETQYF. CDR3 nucleotide sequence: TGTGCCAGCAGCGTAGGGGACCTAGGCCGGGAGACCCAGTACTTC.

This clonotype was counted a few times. The rearrangement uses TRBV11-2 and TRBJ1-5, with D hard to call. Germline V CDR1 and CDR2: SGHAT, FQNNGV. The V gene lost 2 bases and the J gene lost 7 bases, with 18 bases spanning the gap. This CDR3 spans 16 amino acids. The CDR3 DNA reads as TGTGCCAGCAGCTTATATGCCTCCGGCGGGAGCCAGCCCCAGCATTTT. It encodes CASSLYASGGSQPQHF.

In this sample, this clonotype turned up a few times. The rearrangement links TRBV12-3 or TRBV12-4 to TRBJ2-7; D remains ambiguous. CDR3 size: 12 residues. Trimming took 3 bases from V and 5 from J, leaving 8 bases between them. The CDR3 is CASSFHGDEQYF. The CDR3 nucleotides read TGTGCCAGCAGTTTCCATGGTGACGAGCAGTACTTC.